This T cell receptor (beta chain) was captured by sequencing in a study of regulatory T cells in long-lasting Graves disease. In building TCR beta libraries, iRepertoire HTBI primers were used together with Arm-PCR of CDR3 regions. Per the original data handling: The samples yielded 55 to 75 TRBV and roughly 13 TRBJ segments. TCRdb recomputed calls from the multiplex PCR reads with MiXCR, one row per CDR3 protein. In this record, the V and J calls reflect TCRdb's handling and not the investigators' own analysis. The sample carries approximately 350,000 distinct CDR3 sequences, around 15% recorded once. There are many counts of this clonotype. This CDR3 spans 18 amino acids. The ends were cut back, 0 bases at V and 4 bases at J, with 24 bases in the middle. Germline assignment: CDR1 DFQATT and CDR2 SNEGSKA (reference sequence). Time point of the sample: newly diagnosed GD, antithyroid drugs for less than 3 months. PBMC-derived RNA was used for the TCR library.

The sample was also linked to a second study, of T cells in Graves' hyperthyroidism and ophthalmopathy.

The gene calls are TRBV20-1 and TRBJ1-1; possible D gene TRBD1, 6 bases. Sample: peripheral blood mononuclear cells (PBMCs), taken at new diagnosis, from a patient treated with antithyroid drugs. The sequence was obtained from a woman between 18 and 29 years old with Graves disease. The CDR3 DNA sequence: TGCAGTGCTAGAGATGTGGGGGCGAGTCGGGAGGGAGTCACTGAAGCTTTCTTT. This codes for CSARDVGASREGVTEAFF.